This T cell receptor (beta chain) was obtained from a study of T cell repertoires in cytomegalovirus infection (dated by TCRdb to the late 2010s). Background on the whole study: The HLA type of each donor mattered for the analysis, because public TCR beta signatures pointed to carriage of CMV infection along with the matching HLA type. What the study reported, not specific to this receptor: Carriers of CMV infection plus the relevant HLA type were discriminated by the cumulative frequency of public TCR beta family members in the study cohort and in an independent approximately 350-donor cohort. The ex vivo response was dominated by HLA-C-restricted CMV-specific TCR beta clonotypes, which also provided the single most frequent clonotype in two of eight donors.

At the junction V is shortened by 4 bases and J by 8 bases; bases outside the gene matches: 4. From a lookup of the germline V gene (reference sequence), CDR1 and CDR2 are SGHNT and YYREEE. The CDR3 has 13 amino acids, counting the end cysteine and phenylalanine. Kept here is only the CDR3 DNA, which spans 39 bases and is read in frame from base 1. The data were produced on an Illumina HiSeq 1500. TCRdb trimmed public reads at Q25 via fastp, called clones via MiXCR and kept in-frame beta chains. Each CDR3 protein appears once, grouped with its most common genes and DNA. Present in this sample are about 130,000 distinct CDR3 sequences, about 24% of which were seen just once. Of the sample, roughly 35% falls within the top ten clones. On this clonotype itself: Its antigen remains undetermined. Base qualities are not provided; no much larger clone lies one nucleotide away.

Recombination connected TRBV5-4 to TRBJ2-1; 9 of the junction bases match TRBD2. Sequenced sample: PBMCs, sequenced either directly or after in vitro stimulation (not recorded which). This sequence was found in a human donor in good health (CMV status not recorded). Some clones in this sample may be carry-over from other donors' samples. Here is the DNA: TGTGCCAGCAGCCCCCGACTAGCGGATGAGCAGTTCTTC. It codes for CASSPRLADEQFF.